There are a few counts of the clone carrying this T cell receptor beta chain. Its antigen is undetermined. Drawing of peripheral blood yielded about 9.8 milliliters from each donor. The sample originates from a study of blood T cells in healthy people across ages. General study findings and limits: One million T cells yielded diversity estimates that were considered underestimates. Age advanced and TCR beta diversity per million T cells fell, roughly linearly.

Germline CDR1 and CDR2: ENHRY and SYGVKD. V shed 6 bases and J 8 bases; nucleotides not matched to a gene: 10. The CDR3 extends over 17 amino acids. Through a sample-barcoded 5' primer and a J-beta primer mix, a second PCR was run for 7 to 11 cycles. Every sample gave at least 2.5 million paired-end reads containing CDR3. One entry per CDR3 protein results from TCRdb running MiXCR on the 5' RACE reads. The data hold 1,100,000 or so distinct CDR3 sequences, with 45% observed a single time. The source material was blood. This receptor was identified in a woman in her fifties or sixties in good health. The chain joins TRBV10-3 to TRBJ2-1; TRBD2 aligns across 16 bases. The CDR3 bases are TGTGCCATCAGAAGGGGACTAGCGGGAGGGCGGTTGGATGAGCAGTTCTTC. Translation gives CAIRRGLAGGRLDEQFF.